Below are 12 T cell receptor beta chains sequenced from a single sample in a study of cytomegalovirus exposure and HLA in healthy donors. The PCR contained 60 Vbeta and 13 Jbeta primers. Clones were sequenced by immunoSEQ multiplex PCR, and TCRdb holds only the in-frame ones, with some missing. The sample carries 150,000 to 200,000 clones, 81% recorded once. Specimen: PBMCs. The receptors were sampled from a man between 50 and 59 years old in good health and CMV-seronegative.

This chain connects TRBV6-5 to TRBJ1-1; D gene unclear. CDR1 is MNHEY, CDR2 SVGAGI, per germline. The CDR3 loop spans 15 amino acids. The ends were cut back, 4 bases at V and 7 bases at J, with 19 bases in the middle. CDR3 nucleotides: TGTGCCAGCAGTTCCTCCCCAGGAGGCGATTTTGAAGCTTTCTTT. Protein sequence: CASSSSPGGDFEAFF.

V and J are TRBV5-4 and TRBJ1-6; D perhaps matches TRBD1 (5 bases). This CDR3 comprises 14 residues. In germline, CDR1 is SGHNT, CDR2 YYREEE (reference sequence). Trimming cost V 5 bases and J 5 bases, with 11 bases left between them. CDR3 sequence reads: CASSRDRDNSPLHF. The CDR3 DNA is TGTGCCAGCAGTCGAGACAGAGATAATTCACCCCTCCACTTT.

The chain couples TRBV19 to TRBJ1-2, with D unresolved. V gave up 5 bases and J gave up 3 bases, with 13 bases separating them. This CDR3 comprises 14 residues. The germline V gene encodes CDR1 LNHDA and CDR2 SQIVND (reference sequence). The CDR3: CASSRTHYDYGYTF. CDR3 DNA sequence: TGTGCCAGTAGTCGGACTCACTACGACTATGGCTACACCTTC. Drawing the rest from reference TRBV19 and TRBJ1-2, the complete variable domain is DGGITQSPKYLFRKEGQNVTLSCEQNLNHDAMYWYRQDPGQGLRLIYYSQIVNDFQKGDIAEGYSVSREKKESFPLTVTSAQKNPTAFYLCASSRTHYDYGYTFGSGTRLTVV.

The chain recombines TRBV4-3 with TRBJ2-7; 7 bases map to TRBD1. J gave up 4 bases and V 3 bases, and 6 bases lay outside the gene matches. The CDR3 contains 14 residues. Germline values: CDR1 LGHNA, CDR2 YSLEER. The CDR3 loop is CASSHRTGLYEQYF. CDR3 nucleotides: TGCGCCAGCAGCCACCGGACAGGACTGTACGAGCAGTACTTC.

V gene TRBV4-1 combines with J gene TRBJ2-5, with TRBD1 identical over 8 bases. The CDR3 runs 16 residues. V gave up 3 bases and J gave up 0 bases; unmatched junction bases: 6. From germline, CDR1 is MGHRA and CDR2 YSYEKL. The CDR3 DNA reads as TGCGCCAGCAGCCACCCAGGGGGCAGTAACCAAGAGACCCAGTACTTC. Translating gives CASSHPGGSNQETQYF.

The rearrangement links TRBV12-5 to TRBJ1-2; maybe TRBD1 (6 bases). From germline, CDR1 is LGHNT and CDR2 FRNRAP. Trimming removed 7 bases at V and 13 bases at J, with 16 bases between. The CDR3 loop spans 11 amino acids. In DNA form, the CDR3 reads TGTGCTAGTGCTGAACAGGGACTAAGCACCTTC. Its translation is CASAEQGLSTF.

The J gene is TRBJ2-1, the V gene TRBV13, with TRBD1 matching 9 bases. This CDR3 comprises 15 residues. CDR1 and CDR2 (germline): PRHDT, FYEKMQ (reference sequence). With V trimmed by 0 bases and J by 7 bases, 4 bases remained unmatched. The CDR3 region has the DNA TGTGCCAGCAGCTTAGGTGGGACAGGGCGAAATGAGCAGTTCTTC. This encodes CASSLGGTGRNEQFF.

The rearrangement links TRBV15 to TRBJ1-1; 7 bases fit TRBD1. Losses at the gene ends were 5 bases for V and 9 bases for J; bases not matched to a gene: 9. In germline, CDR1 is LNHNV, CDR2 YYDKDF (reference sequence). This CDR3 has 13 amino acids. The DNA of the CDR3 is TGTGCCACCAGCGAAGCCGGGACAGACAAAGCTTTCTTT. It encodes CATSEAGTDKAFF.

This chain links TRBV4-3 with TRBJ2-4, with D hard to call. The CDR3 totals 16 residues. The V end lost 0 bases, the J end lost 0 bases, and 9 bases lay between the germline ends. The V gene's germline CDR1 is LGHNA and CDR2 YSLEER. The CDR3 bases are TGCGCCAGCAGCCAAGAATCGAACAGAGCCAAAAACATTCAGTACTTC. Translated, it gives CASSQESNRAKNIQYF.

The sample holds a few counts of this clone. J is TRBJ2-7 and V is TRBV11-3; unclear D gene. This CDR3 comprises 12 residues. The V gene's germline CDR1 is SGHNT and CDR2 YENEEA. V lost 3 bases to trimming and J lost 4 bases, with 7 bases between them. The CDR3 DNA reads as TGTGCCAGCAGCTTTTCCGGGTACGAGCAGTACTTC. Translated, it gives CASSFSGYEQYF.

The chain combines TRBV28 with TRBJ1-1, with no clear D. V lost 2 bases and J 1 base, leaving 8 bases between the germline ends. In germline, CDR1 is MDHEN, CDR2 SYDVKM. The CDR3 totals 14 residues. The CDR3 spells CASSLGRRNTEAFF. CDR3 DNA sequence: TGTGCCAGCAGTTTAGGTCGTAGGAACACTGAAGCTTTCTTT.

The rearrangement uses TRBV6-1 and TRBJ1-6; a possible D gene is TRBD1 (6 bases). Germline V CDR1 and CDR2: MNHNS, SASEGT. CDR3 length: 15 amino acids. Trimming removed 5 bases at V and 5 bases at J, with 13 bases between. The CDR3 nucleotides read TGTGCCAGCAGTCTTGCAGGGGCCGATAATTCACCCCTCCACTTT. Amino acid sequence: CASSLAGADNSPLHF.